This entry concerns a single T cell receptor beta chain. Its target is not known. PCR employed 60 Vbeta and 13 Jbeta primers. Original data processing: A later analysis tallied approximately 80 million unique TCR beta chains, about 11 million of them shared. The data were produced by immunoSEQ multiplex PCR, yet TCRdb's version contains in-frame clones alone and is incomplete. That table gives V, J and clone size, and the DNA gave D and trimming. The sample contains about 190,000 clones, 75% to 90% of which appear only once. The sample comes from a study of cytomegalovirus exposure and HLA in healthy donors. Whole-study findings and limits: Immune exposure was documented only through CMV serostatus.

Germline CDR1 MDHEN, CDR2 SYDVKM. V was trimmed by 2 bases and J by 4 bases, leaving 14 bases between them. The CDR3 length is 15 residues. Sequencing used PBMCs. This TCR was sampled from a man younger than 45 in good health and CMV-seronegative. The genes are TRBV28 and TRBJ1-2; TRBD1 might be the D (6 bases). DNA for the CDR3: TGTGCCAGCAGTTTAAATGCCGGGGGGGCCTATGGCTACACCTTC. Translating it yields CASSLNAGGAYGYTF.